What follows describes a single TCR beta chain. Its antigen is as yet unknown. The PCR ran on 60 Vbeta and 13 Jbeta primers. The protocol was immunoSEQ multiplex PCR, while the TCRdb copy is restricted to in-frame clones and leaves out a portion. The top ten hold 20% to 25% of the sample, which has tens of thousands of clones, about 66% seen once. Germline V gene lookup returns CDR1 SQVTM and CDR2 ANQGSEA. The CDR3 spans 13 residues. The junction had 7 bases not matched to a gene; V was cut back by 6 bases and J by 3 bases. The sample belongs to a study of cytomegalovirus exposure and HLA in healthy donors. Findings and limits, study-wide: Presence/absence analyses assumed roughly uniform sequencing depth across donors.

The sequencing sample was made of PBMCs. The source is a woman aged 45-59 years in good health and CMV-seropositive. The chain links TRBV29-1 to TRBJ1-2; TRBD1 aligns across 7 bases. Here the CDR3 reads CSVTPGTDYGYTF. CDR3 bases: TGCAGCGTCACACCCGGGACAGACTATGGCTACACCTTC.